This paragraph covers one T cell receptor (beta chain) sequence. Its antigen is not known. The record originates from a study of shared clonotypes between healthy human individuals. Overall study results and limits: Non-shared clonotypes had lower generation probabilities than clonotypes shared by all four sorted-subset donors. Represented diversity, genetic and exposure-history alike, was limited by few donors.

The method was immunoSEQ multiplex PCR; TCRdb's version includes in-frame clones alone and lacks a portion of them. The sample has about 2.4 million clones; around 94% are singletons. Source material: naive CD4+ T cells sorted from blood. Subset given: CD45RA+ positively selected. The receptor was isolated from a man younger than 35 in good health.

Here the CDR3 reads CASRRDSLTDTQYF. The CDR3 region has the DNA TGTGCCAGCAGGAGGGACAGTTTAACAGATACGCAGTATTTT. V gene TRBV6-5 combines with J gene TRBJ2-3; 7 positions match TRBD1. The J segment lost 3 bases and the V segment lost 6 bases, leaving 6 bases of the junction unmatched. Germline CDR1 MNHEY, CDR2 SVGAGI. The CDR3 runs 14 residues.